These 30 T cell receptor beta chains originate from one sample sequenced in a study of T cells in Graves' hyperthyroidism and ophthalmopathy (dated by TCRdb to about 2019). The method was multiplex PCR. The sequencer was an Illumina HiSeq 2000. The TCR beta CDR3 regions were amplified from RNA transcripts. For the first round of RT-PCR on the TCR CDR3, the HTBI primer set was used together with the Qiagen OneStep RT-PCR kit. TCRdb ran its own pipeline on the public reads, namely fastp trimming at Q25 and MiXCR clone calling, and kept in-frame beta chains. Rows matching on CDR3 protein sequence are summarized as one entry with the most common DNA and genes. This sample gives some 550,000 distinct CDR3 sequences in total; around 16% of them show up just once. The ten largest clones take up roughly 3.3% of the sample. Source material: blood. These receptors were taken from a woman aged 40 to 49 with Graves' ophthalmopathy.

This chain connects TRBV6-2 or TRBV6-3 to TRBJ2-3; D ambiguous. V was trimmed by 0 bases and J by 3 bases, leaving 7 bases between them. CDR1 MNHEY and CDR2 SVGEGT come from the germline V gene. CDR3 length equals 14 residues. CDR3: CASSYSRQTDTQYF. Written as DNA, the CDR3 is TGTGCCAGCAGTTACTCTCGCCAAACAGATACGCAGTATTTT.

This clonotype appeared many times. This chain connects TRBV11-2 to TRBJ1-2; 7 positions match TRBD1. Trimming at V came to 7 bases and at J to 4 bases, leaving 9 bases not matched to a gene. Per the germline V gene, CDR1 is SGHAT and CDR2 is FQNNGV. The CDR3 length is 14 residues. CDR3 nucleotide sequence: TGTGCCAGCAACAATATCCGGGACAGCTATGGCTACACCTTC. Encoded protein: CASNNIRDSYGYTF.

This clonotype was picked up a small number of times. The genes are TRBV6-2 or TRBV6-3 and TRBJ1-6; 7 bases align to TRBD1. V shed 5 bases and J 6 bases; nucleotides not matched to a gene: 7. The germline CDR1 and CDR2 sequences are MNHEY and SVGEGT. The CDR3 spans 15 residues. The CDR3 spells CASSVRTGVNSPLHF. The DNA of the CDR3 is TGTGCCAGCAGTGTACGGACAGGTGTTAATTCACCCCTCCACTTT.

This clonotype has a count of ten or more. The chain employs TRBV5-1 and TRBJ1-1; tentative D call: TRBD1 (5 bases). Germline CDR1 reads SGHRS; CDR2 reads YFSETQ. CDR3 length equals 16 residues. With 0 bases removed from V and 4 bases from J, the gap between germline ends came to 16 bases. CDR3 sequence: CASSLEYLSGGTEAFF. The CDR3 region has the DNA TGCGCCAGCAGCTTGGAGTATCTTAGCGGGGGCACTGAAGCTTTCTTT.

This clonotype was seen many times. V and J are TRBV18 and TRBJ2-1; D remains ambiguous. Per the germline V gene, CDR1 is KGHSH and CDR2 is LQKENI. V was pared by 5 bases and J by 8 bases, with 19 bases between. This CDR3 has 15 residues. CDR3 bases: TGTGCCAGCTCAGGTCCCCCGGGTCCCGGCGATGAGCAGTTCTTC. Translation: CASSGPPGPGDEQFF.

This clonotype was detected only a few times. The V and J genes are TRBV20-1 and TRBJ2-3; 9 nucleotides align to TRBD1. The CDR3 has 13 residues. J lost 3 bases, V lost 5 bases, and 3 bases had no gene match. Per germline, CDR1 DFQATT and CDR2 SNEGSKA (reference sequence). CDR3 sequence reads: CSAWDRATDTQYF. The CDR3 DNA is TGCAGTGCTTGGGACAGGGCGACAGATACGCAGTATTTT.

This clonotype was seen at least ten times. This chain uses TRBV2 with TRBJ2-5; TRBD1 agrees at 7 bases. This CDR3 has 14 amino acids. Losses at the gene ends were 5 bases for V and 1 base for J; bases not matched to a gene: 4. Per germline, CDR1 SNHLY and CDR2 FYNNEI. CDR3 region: CASSKGQTQETQYF. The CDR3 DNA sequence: TGTGCCAGCAGTAAGGGACAGACCCAAGAGACCCAGTACTTC.

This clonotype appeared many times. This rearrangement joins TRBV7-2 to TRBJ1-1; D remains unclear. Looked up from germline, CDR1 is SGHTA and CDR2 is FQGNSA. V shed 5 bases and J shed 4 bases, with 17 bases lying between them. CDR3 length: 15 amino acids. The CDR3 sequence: CASSIPPTVATEAFF. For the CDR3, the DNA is TGTGCCAGCAGCATACCACCCACCGTAGCCACTGAAGCTTTCTTT.

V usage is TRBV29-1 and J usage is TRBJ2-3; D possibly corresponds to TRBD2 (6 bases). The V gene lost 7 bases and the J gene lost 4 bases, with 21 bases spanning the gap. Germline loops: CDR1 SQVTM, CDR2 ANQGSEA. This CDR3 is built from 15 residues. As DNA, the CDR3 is TGCAGCGCTACTCCCATTCGGGGGTCGGCAGATACGCAGTATTTT. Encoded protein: CSATPIRGSADTQYF.

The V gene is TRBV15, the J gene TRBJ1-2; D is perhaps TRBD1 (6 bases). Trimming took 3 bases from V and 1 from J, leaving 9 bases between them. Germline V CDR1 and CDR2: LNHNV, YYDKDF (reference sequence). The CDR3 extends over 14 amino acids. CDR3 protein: CATSSEDSNYGYTF. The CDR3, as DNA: TGTGCCACCAGCAGCGAGGACAGTAACTATGGCTACACCTTC.

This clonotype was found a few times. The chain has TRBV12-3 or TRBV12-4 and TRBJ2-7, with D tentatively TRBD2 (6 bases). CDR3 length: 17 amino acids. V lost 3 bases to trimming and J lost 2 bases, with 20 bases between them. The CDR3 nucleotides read TGTGCCAGCAGTTTGGGGGGAGGAACTAGTTTTGCCTACGAGCAGTACTTC. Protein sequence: CASSLGGGTSFAYEQYF.

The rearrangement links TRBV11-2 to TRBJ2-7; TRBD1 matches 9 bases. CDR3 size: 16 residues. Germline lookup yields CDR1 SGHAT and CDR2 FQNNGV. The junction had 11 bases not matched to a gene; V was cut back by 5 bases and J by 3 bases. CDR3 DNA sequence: TGTGCCAGCAGCATACAGGGGGCGCGGGGTTTCTACGAGCAGTACTTC. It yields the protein CASSIQGARGFYEQYF.

For the CDR3, the DNA is TGTGCCAGCAGTGAATCGAGGACCGGGGAGCTGTTTTTT. Residues: CASSESRTGELFF. The genes are TRBV2 and TRBJ2-2; unclear D gene. The V gene's germline CDR1 is SNHLY and CDR2 FYNNEI. The CDR3 length is 13 residues. Trimming removed 2 bases at V and 5 bases at J, with 6 bases between. Using reference TRBV2 and TRBJ2-2 for the parts outside the CDR3, the full variable domain is EPEVTQTPSHQVTQMGQEVILRCVPISNHLYFYWYRQILGQKVEFLVSFYNNEISEKSEIFDDQFSVERPDGSNFTLKIRSTKLEDSAMYFCASSESRTGELFFGEGSRLTVL.

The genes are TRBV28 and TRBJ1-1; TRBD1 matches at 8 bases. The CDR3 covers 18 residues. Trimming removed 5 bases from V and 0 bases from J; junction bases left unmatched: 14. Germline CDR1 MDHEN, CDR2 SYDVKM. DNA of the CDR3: TGTGCCAGCAGTACCCCCCTGAGACAGGGGCGATTGAACACTGAAGCTTTCTTT. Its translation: CASSTPLRQGRLNTEAFF. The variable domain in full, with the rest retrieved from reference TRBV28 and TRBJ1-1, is DVKVTQSSRYLVKRTGEKVFLECVQDMDHENMFWYRQDPGLGLRLIYFSYDVKMKEKGDIPEGYSVSREKKERFSLILESASTNQTSMYLCASSTPLRQGRLNTEAFFGQGTRLTVV.

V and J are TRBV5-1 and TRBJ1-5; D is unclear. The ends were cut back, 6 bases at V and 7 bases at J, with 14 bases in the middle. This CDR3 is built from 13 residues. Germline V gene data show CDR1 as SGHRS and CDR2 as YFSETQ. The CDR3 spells CASTTDSGQPQHF. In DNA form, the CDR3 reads TGCGCCAGCACGACCGACTCCGGCCAGCCCCAGCATTTT.

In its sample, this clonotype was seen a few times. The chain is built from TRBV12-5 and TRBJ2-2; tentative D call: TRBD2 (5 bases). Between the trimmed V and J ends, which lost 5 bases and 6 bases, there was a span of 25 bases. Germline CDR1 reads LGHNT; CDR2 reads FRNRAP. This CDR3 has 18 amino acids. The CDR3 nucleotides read TGTGCTAGTGGTCCCGATTCGGGAAGTACTAGTTTTGCCGGGGAGCTGTTTTTT. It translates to CASGPDSGSTSFAGELFF.

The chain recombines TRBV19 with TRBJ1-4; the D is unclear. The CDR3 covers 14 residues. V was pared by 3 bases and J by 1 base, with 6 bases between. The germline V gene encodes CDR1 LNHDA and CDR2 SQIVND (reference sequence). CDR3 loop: CASSISGTNEKLFF. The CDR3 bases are TGTGCCAGTAGTATTTCGGGAACTAATGAAAAACTGTTTTTT.

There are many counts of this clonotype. The CDR3 coding sequence is TGTGCCAGCAGTTTATCAGCTAGAGGAGAGACCCAGTACTTC. It yields the protein CASSLSARGETQYF. This chain links TRBV27 with TRBJ2-5; no firm D call. The length of the CDR3 is 14 residues. CDR1 and CDR2 (germline): MNHEY, SMNVEV (reference sequence). The V end was cut by 0 bases, the J end by 4 bases, with 9 bases between.

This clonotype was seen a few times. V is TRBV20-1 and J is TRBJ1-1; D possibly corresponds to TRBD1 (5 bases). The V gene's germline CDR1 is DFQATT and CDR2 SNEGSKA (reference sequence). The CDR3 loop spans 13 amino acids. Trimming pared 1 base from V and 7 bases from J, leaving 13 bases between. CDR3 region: CSARVNTGLEAFF. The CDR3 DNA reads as TGCAGTGCTAGAGTCAACACGGGACTTGAAGCTTTCTTT.

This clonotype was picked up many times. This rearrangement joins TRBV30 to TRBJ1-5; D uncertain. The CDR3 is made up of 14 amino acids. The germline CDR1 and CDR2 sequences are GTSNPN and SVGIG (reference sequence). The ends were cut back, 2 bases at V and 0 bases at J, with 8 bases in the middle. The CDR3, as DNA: TGTGCCTGGAGTTACAGCTATAGCAATCAGCCCCAGCATTTT. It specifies CAWSYSYSNQPQHF.

The CDR3 bases are TGCGCCAGCAGCTTGGGTTTTGTGGCAACTAATGAAAAACTGTTTTTT. This gives the protein CASSLGFVATNEKLFF. The V call is TRBV5-1, the J call TRBJ1-4, with unresolved D. The germline gives CDR1 SGHRS, CDR2 YFSETQ. This CDR3 region has 16 residues. Trimming pared 0 bases from V and 0 bases from J, leaving 9 bases between.

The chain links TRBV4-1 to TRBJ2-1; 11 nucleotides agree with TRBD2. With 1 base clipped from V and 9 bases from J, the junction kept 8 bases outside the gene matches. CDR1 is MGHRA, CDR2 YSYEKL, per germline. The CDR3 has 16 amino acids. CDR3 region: CASSQVSGRAWGEQFF. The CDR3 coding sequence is TGCGCCAGCAGCCAAGTTAGCGGGAGGGCCTGGGGTGAGCAGTTCTTC.

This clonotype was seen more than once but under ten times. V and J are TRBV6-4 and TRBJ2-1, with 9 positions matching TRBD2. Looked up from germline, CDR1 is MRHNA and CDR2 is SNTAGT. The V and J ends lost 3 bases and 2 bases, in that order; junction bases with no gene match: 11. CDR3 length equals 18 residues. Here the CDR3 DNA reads TGTGCCAGCAGTGATGGGCCAGCGGGAGGACACCCCTACAATGAGCAGTTCTTC. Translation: CASSDGPAGGHPYNEQFF.

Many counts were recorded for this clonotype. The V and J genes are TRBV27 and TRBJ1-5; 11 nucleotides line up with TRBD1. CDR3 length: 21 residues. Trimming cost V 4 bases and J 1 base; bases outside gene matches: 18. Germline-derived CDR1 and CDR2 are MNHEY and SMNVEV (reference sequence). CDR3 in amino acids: CASSWRPGGDRGVASNQPQHF. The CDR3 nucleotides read TGTGCCAGCAGTTGGCGCCCTGGGGGGGACAGGGGGGTGGCGAGCAATCAGCCCCAGCATTTT.

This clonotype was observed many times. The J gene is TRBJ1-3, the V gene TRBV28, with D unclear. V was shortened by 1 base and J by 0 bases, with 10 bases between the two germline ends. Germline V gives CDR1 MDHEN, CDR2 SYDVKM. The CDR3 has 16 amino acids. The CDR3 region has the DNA TGTGCCAGCAGTTTATCACCCGATAGCTCTGGAAACACCATATATTTT. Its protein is CASSLSPDSSGNTIYF.

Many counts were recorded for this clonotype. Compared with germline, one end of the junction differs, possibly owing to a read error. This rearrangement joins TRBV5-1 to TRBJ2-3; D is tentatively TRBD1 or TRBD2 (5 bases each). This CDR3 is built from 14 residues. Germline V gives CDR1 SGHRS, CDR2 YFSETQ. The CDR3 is CASSLGTLTDTQYF. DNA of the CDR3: TGTGCCAGCAGCTTAGGGACGCTCACAGATACGCAGTATTTT.

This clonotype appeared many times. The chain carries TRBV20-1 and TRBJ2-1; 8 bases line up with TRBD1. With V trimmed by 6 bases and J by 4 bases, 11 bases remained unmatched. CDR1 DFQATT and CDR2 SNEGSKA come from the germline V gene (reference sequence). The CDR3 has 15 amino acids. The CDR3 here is CSALNRDRPYNEQFF. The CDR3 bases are TGCAGTGCACTAAACCGGGACAGGCCATACAATGAGCAGTTCTTC.

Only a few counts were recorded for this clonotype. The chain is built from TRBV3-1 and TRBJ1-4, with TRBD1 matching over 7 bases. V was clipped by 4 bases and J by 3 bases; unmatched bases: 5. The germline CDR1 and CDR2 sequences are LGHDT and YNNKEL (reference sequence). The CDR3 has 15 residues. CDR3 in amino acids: CASSLGTASNEKLFF. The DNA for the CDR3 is TGTGCCAGCAGCCTTGGGACAGCTTCTAATGAAAAACTGTTTTTT.

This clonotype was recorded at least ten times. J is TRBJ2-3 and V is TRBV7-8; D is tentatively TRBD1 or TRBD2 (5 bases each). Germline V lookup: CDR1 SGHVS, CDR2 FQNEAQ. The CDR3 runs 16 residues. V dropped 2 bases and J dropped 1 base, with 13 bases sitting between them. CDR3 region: CASSLSREWGTDTQYF. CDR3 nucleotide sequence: TGTGCCAGCAGCTTAAGCAGGGAGTGGGGCACAGATACGCAGTATTTT.

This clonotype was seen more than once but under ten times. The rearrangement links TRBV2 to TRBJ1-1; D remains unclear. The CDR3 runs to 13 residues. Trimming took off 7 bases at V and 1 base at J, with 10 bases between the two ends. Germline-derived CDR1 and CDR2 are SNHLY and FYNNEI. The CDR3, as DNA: TGTGCCAGCATCTACGGGTGGAACACTGAAGCTTTCTTT. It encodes CASIYGWNTEAFF.